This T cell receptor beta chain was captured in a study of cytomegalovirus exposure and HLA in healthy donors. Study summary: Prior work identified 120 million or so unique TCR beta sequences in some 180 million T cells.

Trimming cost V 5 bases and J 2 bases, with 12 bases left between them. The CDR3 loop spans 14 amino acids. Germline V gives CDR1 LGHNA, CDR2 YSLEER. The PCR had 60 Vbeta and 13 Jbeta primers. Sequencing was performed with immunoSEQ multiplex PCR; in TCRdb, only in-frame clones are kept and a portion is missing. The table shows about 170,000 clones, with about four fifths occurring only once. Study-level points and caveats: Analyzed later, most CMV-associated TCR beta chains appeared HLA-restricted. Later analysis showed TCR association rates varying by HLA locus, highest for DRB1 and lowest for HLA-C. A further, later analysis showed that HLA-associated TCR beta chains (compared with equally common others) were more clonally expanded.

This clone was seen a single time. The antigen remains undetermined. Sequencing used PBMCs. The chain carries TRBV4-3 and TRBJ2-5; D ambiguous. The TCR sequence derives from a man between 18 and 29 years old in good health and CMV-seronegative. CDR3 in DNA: TGCGCCAGCAGCTACTCCGCCGGGCAAGAGACCCAGTACTTC. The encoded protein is CASSYSAGQETQYF.